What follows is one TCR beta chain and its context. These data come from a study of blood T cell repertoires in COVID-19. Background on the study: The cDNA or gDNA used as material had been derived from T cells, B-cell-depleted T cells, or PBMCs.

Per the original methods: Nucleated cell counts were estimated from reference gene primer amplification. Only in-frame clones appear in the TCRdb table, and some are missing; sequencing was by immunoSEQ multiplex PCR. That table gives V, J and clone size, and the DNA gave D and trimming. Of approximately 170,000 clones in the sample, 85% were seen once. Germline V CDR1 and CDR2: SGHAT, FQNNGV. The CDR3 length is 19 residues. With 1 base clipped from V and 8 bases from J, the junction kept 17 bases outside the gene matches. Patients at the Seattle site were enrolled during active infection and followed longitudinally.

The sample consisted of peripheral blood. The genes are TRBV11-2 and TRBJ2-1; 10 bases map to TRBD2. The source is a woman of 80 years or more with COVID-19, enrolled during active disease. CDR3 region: CASSLAYQREGPSGYEQFF. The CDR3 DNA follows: TGTGCCAGCAGCTTAGCTTACCAGCGGGAGGGCCCTTCGGGCTATGAGCAGTTCTTC.